A single sample is the source of the 26 T cell receptor beta chains below, sequenced in a study of cytomegalovirus exposure and HLA in healthy donors. PCR was performed using 60 Vbeta and 13 Jbeta primers. Measured with immunoSEQ multiplex PCR; TCRdb has only the in-frame clones, and not every one. The table lists some 100,000 clones, 79% of them singletons. The sample comprised PBMCs. These receptors were taken from a male donor in good health and CMV-seropositive.

This chain joins TRBV12-2 and TRBJ2-7; the table assigns TRBD1, which was not confirmed against the DNA. TRBV12-2 is classified as a pseudogene. The CDR3 consists of 18 residues. The CDR3 loop reads CASRFLPGHPTSSYEQYF. DNA for the CDR3: TGTGCAAGTCGCTTTCTGCCGGGACACCCGACGAGCTCCTACGAGCAGTACTTC.

V is TRBV7-8 and J is TRBJ2-3; 8 bases line up with TRBD2. The trim removed 1 base at V and 2 bases at J, leaving 5 bases unmatched. Germline assignment: CDR1 SGHVS and CDR2 FQNEAQ. This CDR3 region has 16 residues. The CDR3 coding sequence is TGTGCCAGCAGCTTAGGAGGCGGGGGGTTCACAGATACGCAGTATTTT. It codes for CASSLGGGGFTDTQYF.

This rearrangement joins TRBV11-2 to TRBJ2-1; TRBD1 aligns across 8 bases. Germline CDR1 is SGHAT and CDR2 is FQNNGV. The V segment lost 3 bases and the J segment 1 base; nucleotides outside the gene matches: 8. This CDR3 spans 17 amino acids. CDR3: CASSFVWTGKSYNEQFF. In nucleotides, the CDR3 is TGTGCCAGCAGCTTCGTTTGGACAGGGAAGTCCTACAATGAGCAGTTCTTC.

This sequence joins TRBV7-9 and TRBJ1-1, with 7 bases fitting TRBD1. Germline V gene sequence: CDR1 SEHNR, CDR2 FQNEAQ (reference sequence). The CDR3 spans 14 residues. V was pared by 5 bases and J by 7 bases, with 10 bases of the junction left unmatched. CDR3 amino acids: CASSQSTGLYEAFF. The CDR3 nucleotides read TGTGCCAGCAGCCAGTCGACAGGGCTCTATGAAGCTTTCTTT.

This clone was counted between two and nine times. V usage is TRBV30 and J usage is TRBJ2-3; 9 bases are shared with TRBD2. CDR3 length: 15 residues. V was clipped by 2 bases and J by 7 bases; unmatched bases: 10. Germline CDR1 reads GTSNPN; CDR2 reads SVGIG (reference sequence). The CDR3 nucleotides read TGTGCCTGGAGTTCCCTGGGACTAGCTTCCAATACGCAGTATTTT. It specifies CAWSSLGLASNTQYF.

This chain connects TRBV6-1 to TRBJ2-5, with 7 bases matching TRBD2. The V gene's germline CDR1 is MNHNS and CDR2 SASEGT. This CDR3 is 15 amino acids long. V lost 7 bases and J lost 4; bases outside the gene matches: 12. CDR3 nucleotides: TGTGCCAGCACCTCCGGGAGCGGGGTTAGAGAGACCCAGTACTTC. Translating it yields CASTSGSGVRETQYF.

Points on this clone: The junction differs from germline at one of its ends, possibly a read error. This chain links TRBV6-5 with TRBJ1-2; D not certain. Per germline, CDR1 MNHEY and CDR2 SVGAGI. The CDR3 spans 12 residues. CDR3 nucleotide sequence: TGTGCCAGCAGGAACGGAGGAGGATTAGCGAACTTC. This gives the protein CASRNGGGLANF.

This rearrangement joins TRBV5-1 to TRBJ1-1; D is possibly TRBD1 (6 bases). Per the germline V gene, CDR1 is SGHRS and CDR2 is YFSETQ. Trimming stripped 4 bases from V and 0 bases from J, with 19 bases between. This CDR3 region has 17 residues. CDR3 sequence (DNA): TGCGCCAGCAGCCCTGGACAGTTTAGCGTATTGAACACTGAAGCTTTCTTT. Amino acid sequence: CASSPGQFSVLNTEAFF. Full variable domain (outside the CDR3, taken from reference TRBV5-1 and TRBJ1-1): KAGVTQTPRYLIKTRGQQVTLSCSPISGHRSVSWYQQTPGQGLQFLFEYFSETQRNKGNFPGRFSGRQFSNSRSEMNVSTLELGDSALYLCASSPGQFSVLNTEAFFGQGTRLTVV.

The chain employs TRBV18 and TRBJ1-5; the match to TRBD1 covers 7 bases. The CDR3 sequence is 16 residues long. The germline V gene encodes CDR1 KGHSH and CDR2 LQKENI. The V and J ends lost 3 bases and 2 bases, in that order; junction bases with no gene match: 7. In DNA, the CDR3 is TGTGCCAGCTCACCGAAGGGTACAGGGGGCAATCAGCCCCAGCATTTT. This translates into CASSPKGTGGNQPQHF.

This clone has just one count. The V call is TRBV10-3, the J call TRBJ1-1, with 8 bases lining up with TRBD1. The germline gives CDR1 ENHRY, CDR2 SYGVKD. J gave up 0 bases and V 6 bases, and 12 bases lay outside the gene matches. The CDR3 consists of 17 residues. This CDR3 reads CAIRVTGEIPLNTEAFF. The CDR3 nucleotides read TGTGCCATCAGGGTGACAGGGGAAATACCCTTGAACACTGAAGCTTTCTTT.

The chain recombines TRBV27 with TRBJ2-3; TRBD2 aligns across 11 bases. J was trimmed by 6 bases and V by 6 bases; bases with no gene match: 11. CDR1 is MNHEY and CDR2 is SMNVEV in the germline V gene (reference sequence). This CDR3 spans 16 amino acids. CDR3 residues: CASSRPLAGGADTQYF. CDR3 in DNA: TGTGCCAGCAGCCGCCCATTAGCGGGGGGGGCGGATACGCAGTATTTT.

CDR3 sequence (DNA): TGCGCCAGCAGCCCGAGACTGACAGGGAGTTCACCCCTCCACTTT. Residues: CASSPRLTGSSPLHF. The chain has TRBV5-1 and TRBJ1-6; 7 bases line up with TRBD1. This CDR3 is built from 15 residues. J was trimmed by 9 bases and V by 4 bases; bases with no gene match: 10. Looked up from germline, CDR1 is SGHRS and CDR2 is YFSETQ.

This clone has only one observation. J is TRBJ2-5 and V is TRBV27; 7 bases are a match to TRBD1. The CDR3 extends over 14 amino acids. The J segment lost 1 base and the V segment lost 3 bases, leaving 2 bases of the junction unmatched. Looked up from germline, CDR1 is MNHEY and CDR2 is SMNVEV (reference sequence). This CDR3 reads CASSFRTGQETQYF. In DNA form, the CDR3 reads TGTGCCAGCAGTTTCCGGACAGGCCAAGAGACCCAGTACTTC.

The chain has TRBV4-1 and TRBJ1-6; 8 positions agree with TRBD1. This CDR3 region has 14 residues. Germline CDR1 reads MGHRA; CDR2 reads YSYEKL. V lost 6 bases and J lost 10; bases outside the gene matches: 8. The CDR3 here is CASSSTGVTSPLHF. The DNA of the CDR3 is TGCGCCAGCAGTTCGACAGGGGTAACGTCACCCCTCCACTTT.

The V and J genes are TRBV7-2 and TRBJ2-1, with 9 bases lining up with TRBD2. V shed 1 base, J shed 7 bases, and the junction held 8 bases outside the gene matches. The germline V gene encodes CDR1 SGHTA and CDR2 FQGNSA. This CDR3 contains 16 residues. The CDR3 DNA reads TGTGCCAGCAGCTTAGGATCGCTAGCGGGGATAAATGAGCAGTTCTTC. This gives the protein CASSLGSLAGINEQFF.

This chain uses TRBV6-1 with TRBJ2-3; TRBD1 aligns across 8 bases. The CDR3 extends over 14 amino acids. With V trimmed by 6 bases and J by 7 bases, 9 bases remained unmatched. CDR1 is MNHNS and CDR2 is SASEGT in the germline V gene. CDR3 sequence reads: CASRVGQGMNTQYF. The CDR3 bases are TGTGCCAGCAGAGTAGGACAGGGCATGAATACGCAGTATTTT.

The chain combines TRBV4-1 with TRBJ2-6; 10 bases match TRBD2. Germline CDR1 is MGHRA and CDR2 is YSYEKL. The CDR3 is 19 amino acids. V lost 4 bases to trimming and J lost 4 bases; unmatched junction nucleotides: 13. The CDR3 loop is CASSPRESGGATGANVLTF. DNA of the CDR3: TGCGCCAGCAGCCCGCGAGAAAGCGGGGGGGCAACAGGGGCCAACGTCCTGACTTTC.

V usage is TRBV2 and J usage is TRBJ1-4; 7 nucleotides agree with TRBD1. The CDR3 is 16 amino acids. Germline assignment: CDR1 SNHLY and CDR2 FYNNEI. V was pared by 5 bases and J by 2 bases, with 8 bases of the junction left unmatched. CDR3 sequence reads: CASSKQGLVTNEKLFF. DNA of the CDR3: TGTGCCAGCAGTAAACAGGGGTTGGTTACTAATGAAAAACTGTTTTTT.

To note about this clone: A junction end diverges from the germline sequence, so it may reflect a read error. The rearrangement joins TRBV30 to TRBJ2-5; D not certain. This CDR3 is built from 11 residues. CDR1 is GTSNPN and CDR2 is SVGIG in the germline V gene (reference sequence). The CDR3 reads CASRGQEAQYF. In DNA, the CDR3 is TGTGCCTCCCGCGGTCAAGAGGCCCAGTACTTC. The variable domain in full, with the rest retrieved from reference TRBV30 and TRBJ2-5, is SQTIHQWPATLVQPVGSPLSLECTVEGTSNPNLYWYRQAAGRGLQLLFYSVGIGQISSEVPQNLSASRPQDRQFILSSKKLLLSDSGFYLCASRGQEAQYFGPGTRLLVL.

The chain carries TRBV7-2 and TRBJ2-2; D unclear. Deletions cut 2 bases from V and 0 bases from J, with 10 bases between. CDR1 SGHTA and CDR2 FQGNSA come from the germline V gene. This CDR3 contains 16 residues. Here the CDR3 reads CASSLPISANTGELFF. In nucleotides, the CDR3 is TGTGCCAGCAGCTTACCGATCAGCGCGAACACCGGGGAGCTGTTTTTT.

The V gene is TRBV10-3, the J gene TRBJ1-1; D is ambiguous. Germline V CDR1 and CDR2: ENHRY, SYGVKD. V was pared by 2 bases and J by 5 bases, with 6 bases between. This CDR3 region has 12 residues. CDR3 protein: CAISEGRTEAFF. For the CDR3, the DNA is TGTGCCATCAGTGAGGGGAGGACTGAAGCTTTCTTT.

The chain joins TRBV9 to TRBJ1-1; TRBD1 is a possible D gene (5 bases). Trimming took 3 bases from V and 1 from J, leaving 13 bases between them. The germline V gene has CDR1 SGDLS and CDR2 YYNGEE. This CDR3 is 15 amino acids long. DNA of the CDR3: TGTGCCAGCAGCGCTCATCAGGGTTCGAACACTGAAGCTTTCTTT. Its translation: CASSAHQGSNTEAFF.

This clone was counted only a few times. The V gene is TRBV30, the J gene TRBJ1-1; no reliable D call. Germline V gives CDR1 GTSNPN, CDR2 SVGIG (reference sequence). Trimming removed 1 base at V and 7 bases at J, with 10 bases between. This CDR3 comprises 12 residues. DNA of the CDR3: TGTGCCTGGAGTGCTGGGCAAAGTGAAGCTTTCTTT. Residues: CAWSAGQSEAFF.

This clone showed up just once. CDR3 coding DNA: TGTGCCAGCAGCTTAGGCCGAGGATTCAACTATGGCTACACCTTC. This gives the protein CASSLGRGFNYGYTF. V is TRBV5-6 and J is TRBJ1-2, with D unresolved. The germline CDR1 and CDR2 sequences are SGHDT and YYEEEE. The V gene lost 2 bases and the J gene lost 2 bases, with 13 bases spanning the gap. The CDR3 runs 15 residues.

The chain recombines TRBV11-2 with TRBJ1-2; TRBD1 might be the D (5 bases). The V gene's germline CDR1 is SGHAT and CDR2 FQNNGV. The V and J ends lost 1 base and 8 bases respectively, with 14 bases between them. The CDR3 is 14 amino acids. The CDR3 sequence: CASSLAGRVQGYTF. CDR3 DNA: TGTGCCAGCAGCTTAGCGGGCAGGGTGCAAGGCTACACCTTC. Using reference TRBV11-2 and TRBJ1-2 for the parts outside the CDR3, the full variable domain is EAGVAQSPRYKIIEKRQSVAFWCNPISGHATLYWYQQILGQGPKLLIQFQNNGVVDDSQLPKDRFSAERLKGVDSTLKIQPAKLEDSAVYLCASSLAGRVQGYTFGSGTRLTVV.

The gene calls are TRBV4-3 and TRBJ2-7, with 8 bases aligning to TRBD1. After removal of 4 bases from V and 4 bases from J, the junction contained 9 bases not matched to a gene. CDR1 is LGHNA, CDR2 YSLEER, per germline. The CDR3 is made up of 15 amino acids. The chain's CDR3 is CASSPEDRGTYEQYF. CDR3 nucleotide sequence: TGCGCCAGCAGCCCAGAAGACAGGGGCACGTACGAGCAGTACTTC.